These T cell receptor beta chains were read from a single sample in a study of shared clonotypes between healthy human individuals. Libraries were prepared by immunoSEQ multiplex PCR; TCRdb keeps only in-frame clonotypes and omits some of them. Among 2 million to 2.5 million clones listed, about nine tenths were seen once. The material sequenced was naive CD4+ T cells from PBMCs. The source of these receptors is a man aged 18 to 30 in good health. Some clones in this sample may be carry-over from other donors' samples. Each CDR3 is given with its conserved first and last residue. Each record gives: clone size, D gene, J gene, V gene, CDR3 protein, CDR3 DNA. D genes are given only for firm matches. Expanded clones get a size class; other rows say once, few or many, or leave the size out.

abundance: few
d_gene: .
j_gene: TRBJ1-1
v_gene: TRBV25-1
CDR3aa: CASSPRQAMNTEAFF
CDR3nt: TGTGCCAGCAGTCCCCGACAGGCCATGAACACTGAAGCTTTCTTT

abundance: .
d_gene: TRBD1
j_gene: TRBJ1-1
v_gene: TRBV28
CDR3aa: CASSLRGTENTEAFF
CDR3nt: TGTGCCAGCAGTTTACGCGGGACAGAGAACACTGAAGCTTTCTTT

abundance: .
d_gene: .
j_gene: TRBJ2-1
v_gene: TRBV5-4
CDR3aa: CASSLNRELNNEQFF
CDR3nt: TGTGCCAGCAGCTTAAATCGGGAGTTAAATAATGAGCAGTTCTTC

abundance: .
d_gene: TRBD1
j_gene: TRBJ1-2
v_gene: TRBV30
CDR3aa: CAWSLTRTGDGYTF
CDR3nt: TGTGCCTGGAGTCTAACCCGGACAGGGGATGGCTACACCTTC

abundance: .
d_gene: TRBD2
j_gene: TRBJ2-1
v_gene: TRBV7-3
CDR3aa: CASSPLLGAGGGSEQFF
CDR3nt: TGTGCCAGCAGCCCACTACTTGGAGCGGGAGGAGGTAGTGAGCAGTTCTTC

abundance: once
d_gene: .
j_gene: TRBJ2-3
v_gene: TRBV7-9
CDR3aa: CASSFGYSSTDTQYF
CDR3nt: TGTGCCAGCAGCTTCGGGTACAGCTCCACAGATACGCAGTATTTT

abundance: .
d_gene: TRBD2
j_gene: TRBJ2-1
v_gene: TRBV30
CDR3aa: CAWSVGQSGRAGEQFF
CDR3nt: TGTGCCTGGAGTGTAGGCCAAAGCGGGAGGGCCGGTGAGCAGTTCTTC

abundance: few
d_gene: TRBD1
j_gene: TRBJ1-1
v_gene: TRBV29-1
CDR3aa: CSVGQGGNTEAFF
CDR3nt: TGCAGCGTTGGACAGGGTGGGAACACTGAAGCTTTCTTT

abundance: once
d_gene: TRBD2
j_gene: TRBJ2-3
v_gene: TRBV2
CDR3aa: CASSENGGLALSTDTQYF
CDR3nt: TGTGCCAGCAGTGAAAACGGGGGACTAGCGCTTAGCACAGATACGCAGTATTTT

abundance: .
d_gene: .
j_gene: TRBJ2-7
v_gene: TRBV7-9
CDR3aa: CASSSGVAGTYEQYF
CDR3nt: TGTGCCAGCAGCTCCGGGGTGGCAGGCACTTACGAGCAGTACTTC

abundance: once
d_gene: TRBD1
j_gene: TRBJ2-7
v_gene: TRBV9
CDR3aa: CASSVGQGAYEQYF
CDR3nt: TGTGCCAGCAGCGTCGGACAGGGCGCCTACGAGCAGTACTTC

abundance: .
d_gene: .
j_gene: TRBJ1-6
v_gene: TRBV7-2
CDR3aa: CASSLDVASGSPLHF
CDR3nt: TGTGCCAGCAGCTTAGATGTGGCCTCCGGATCACCCCTCCACTTT

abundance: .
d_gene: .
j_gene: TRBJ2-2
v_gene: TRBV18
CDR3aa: CASSKITAGNTGELFF
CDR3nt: TGTGCCAGCTCCAAGATTACAGCGGGGAACACCGGGGAGCTGTTTTTT

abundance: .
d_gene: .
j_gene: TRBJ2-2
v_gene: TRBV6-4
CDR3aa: CASSDSLITNTGELFF
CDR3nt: TGTGCCAGCAGCGACAGTCTAATTACGAACACCGGGGAGCTGTTTTTT

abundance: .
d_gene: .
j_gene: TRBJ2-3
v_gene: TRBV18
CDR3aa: CASSPPRTSTDTQYF
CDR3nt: TGTGCCAGCTCACCACCAAGAACTAGCACAGATACGCAGTATTTT

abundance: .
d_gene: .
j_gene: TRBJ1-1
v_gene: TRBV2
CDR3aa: CASRWTVNTEAFF
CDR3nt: TGTGCCAGCAGATGGACGGTGAACACTGAAGCTTTCTTT

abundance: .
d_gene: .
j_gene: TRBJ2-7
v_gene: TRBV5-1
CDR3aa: CASSSGASYEQYF
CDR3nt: TGCGCCAGCAGCTCGGGGGCCTCCTACGAGCAGTACTTC

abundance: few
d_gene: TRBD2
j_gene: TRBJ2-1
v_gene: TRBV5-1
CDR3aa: CASSLAASGRAHEQFF
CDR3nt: TGCGCCAGCAGCTTGGCAGCTAGCGGGAGGGCCCATGAGCAGTTCTTC

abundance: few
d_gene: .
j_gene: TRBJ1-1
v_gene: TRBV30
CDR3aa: CAWTPRVGAFF
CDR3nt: TGTGCCTGGACTCCTCGCGTAGGAGCTTTCTTT

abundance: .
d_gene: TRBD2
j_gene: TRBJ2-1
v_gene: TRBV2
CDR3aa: CASRTLPPSGYNEQFF
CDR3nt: TGTGCCAGCAGAACCCTCCCCCCTAGCGGCTACAATGAGCAGTTCTTC

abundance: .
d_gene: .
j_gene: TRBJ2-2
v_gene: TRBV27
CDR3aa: CASSLRGLYTGELFF
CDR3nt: TGTGCCAGCAGTCTCCGGGGTCTTTACACCGGGGAGCTGTTTTTT

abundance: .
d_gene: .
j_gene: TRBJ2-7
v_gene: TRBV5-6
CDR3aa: CASSLIGGAVFGEQYF
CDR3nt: TGTGCCAGCAGCTTGATCGGAGGGGCGGTATTTGGGGAGCAGTACTTC

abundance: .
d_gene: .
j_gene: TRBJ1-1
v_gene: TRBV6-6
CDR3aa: CASSSPRVNTEAFF
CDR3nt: TGTGCCAGCAGTTCCCCTAGGGTTAACACTGAAGCTTTCTTT

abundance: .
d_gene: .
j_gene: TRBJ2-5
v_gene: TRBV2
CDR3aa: CASRTAETQYF
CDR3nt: TGTGCCAGCAGGACCGCAGAGACCCAGTACTTC

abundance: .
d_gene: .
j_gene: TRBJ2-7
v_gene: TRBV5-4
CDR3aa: CASSLSPGHTGTSYEQYF
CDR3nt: TGTGCCAGCAGCTTGTCTCCGGGACACACCGGCACGAGCTACGAGCAGTACTTC

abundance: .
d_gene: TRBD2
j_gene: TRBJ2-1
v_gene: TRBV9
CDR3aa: CASSAGLGAWEQFF
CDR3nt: TGTGCCAGCAGCGCGGGACTAGGGGCGTGGGAGCAGTTCTTC